The 32 T cell receptor beta chains given below trace back to one sample, sequenced in a study of blood T cell repertoires in COVID-19. Some clones are missing from TCRdb's copy, which holds only in-frame ones; the method was immunoSEQ multiplex PCR. The profile shows around 110,000 clones, just over 85% of them singletons. Input material: peripheral blood. Receptor source: a man between 40 and 49 years old with acute or convalescent COVID-19.

This chain connects TRBV5-1 to TRBJ2-3; D is unclear. V shed 4 bases and J shed 2 bases, with 14 bases lying between them. Germline loops: CDR1 SGHRS, CDR2 YFSETQ. This CDR3 contains 15 residues. In DNA, the CDR3 is TGCGCCAGCAGCCTCCAGTGGGCGAACACAGATACGCAGTATTTT. Its translation is CASSLQWANTDTQYF. The whole variable domain, filled in from reference TRBV5-1 and TRBJ2-3, reads KAGVTQTPRYLIKTRGQQVTLSCSPISGHRSVSWYQQTPGQGLQFLFEYFSETQRNKGNFPGRFSGRQFSNSRSEMNVSTLELGDSALYLCASSLQWANTDTQYFGPGTRLTVL.

Only one count was recorded for this clone. The chain employs TRBV10-3 and TRBJ2-7; 7 nucleotides align to TRBD1. V gave up 4 bases and J gave up 5 bases; unmatched junction bases: 2. Germline V CDR1 and CDR2: ENHRY, SYGVKD. The CDR3 spans 12 residues. The CDR3 loop is CAISGTGDEQYF. The CDR3 nucleotides read TGTGCCATCAGTGGAACAGGGGACGAGCAGTACTTC.

The chain carries TRBV11-2 and TRBJ2-2; D possibly corresponds to TRBD2 (5 bases). The CDR3 is 14 residues long. The V end lost 5 bases, the J end lost 7 bases, and 14 bases lay between the germline ends. Germline V gene lookup returns CDR1 SGHAT and CDR2 FQNNGV. The CDR3 DNA reads as TGTGCCAGCAGCCCATTAACTAGTATCGGGGAGCTGTTTTTT. As protein: CASSPLTSIGELFF.

The chain employs TRBV12-1 and TRBJ2-1; the D call TRBD1 from the table was never checked on the DNA. TRBV12-1 is designated a pseudogene. CDR3 length: 14 residues. CDR3: CASSFSGYHNEQFF. CDR3 nucleotides: TGTGCCAGCAGCTTTTCAGGTTACCACAATGAGCAGTTCTTC.

The J gene is TRBJ1-1, the V gene TRBV27; D is ambiguous. CDR1 is MNHEY, CDR2 SMNVEV, per germline (reference sequence). Trimming pared 4 bases from V and 7 bases from J, leaving 16 bases between. CDR3 length: 14 residues. The CDR3 loop is CASSSRTGWDEAFF. The CDR3, as DNA: TGTGCCAGCAGTTCTCGGACGGGATGGGATGAAGCTTTCTTT.

This clone was detected only once. The chain combines TRBV7-8 with TRBJ1-1; no clear D gene. The CDR3 loop spans 14 amino acids. The germline V and J ends were trimmed by 0 bases and 1 base, with 6 bases remaining between them. Germline V lookup: CDR1 SGHVS, CDR2 FQNEAQ. The chain's CDR3 is CASSLARQNTEAFF. The CDR3 DNA reads TGTGCCAGCAGCTTAGCGCGGCAGAACACTGAAGCTTTCTTT. The full variable domain, with the rest looked up from reference TRBV7-8 and TRBJ1-1, is GAGVSQSPRYKVAKRGQDVALRCDPISGHVSLFWYQQALGQGPEFLTYFQNEAQLDKSGLPSDRFFAERPEGSVSTLKIQRTQQEDSAVYLCASSLARQNTEAFFGQGTRLTVV.

J is TRBJ2-5 and V is TRBV28; TRBD2 matches 7 bases. J lost 0 bases, V lost 7 bases, and 8 bases had no gene match. From germline, CDR1 is MDHEN and CDR2 SYDVKM. The CDR3 totals 15 residues. The CDR3 nucleotides are TGTGCCAGCAAAACAGGTAGCGGGTACCAAGAGACCCAGTACTTC. Translated: CASKTGSGYQETQYF.

This clone was recorded at least ten times. The genes are TRBV19 and TRBJ1-3; no reliable D call. The CDR3 extends over 14 amino acids. V was shortened by 6 bases and J by 1 base, with 10 bases between the two germline ends. Germline CDR1 LNHDA, CDR2 SQIVND (reference sequence). CDR3 loop: CASRRAASGNTIYF. Written as DNA, the CDR3 is TGTGCCAGTAGGAGAGCGGCTTCTGGAAACACCATATATTTT.

The chain has TRBV10-3 and TRBJ2-3; D gene unclear. CDR3 length equals 12 residues. Trimming left V 9 bases short and J 0 bases short, with 7 bases between. Per germline, CDR1 ENHRY and CDR2 SYGVKD. CDR3 sequence (DNA): TGTGCCATTGGCACGAGCACAGATACGCAGTATTTT. As protein: CAIGTSTDTQYF.

The V and J genes are TRBV6-5 and TRBJ1-1; 7 bases align to TRBD1. The V and J ends lost 6 bases and 1 base, in that order; junction bases with no gene match: 8. Germline assignment: CDR1 MNHEY and CDR2 SVGAGI. The CDR3 has 15 residues. DNA for the CDR3: TGTGCCAGCAGGGGCAGGCAGGGGGGGAACACTGAAGCTTTCTTT. The encoded protein is CASRGRQGGNTEAFF.

The chain carries TRBV6-6 and TRBJ2-3; D possibly corresponds to TRBD2 (6 bases). Trimming took off 5 bases at V and 2 bases at J, with 17 bases between the two ends. Germline V gene data show CDR1 as MNHNY and CDR2 as SVGAGI (reference sequence). This CDR3 has 16 amino acids. Written as DNA, the CDR3 is TGTGCCAGCAGTCCGGACGGGGGAAGCTACACAGATACGCAGTATTTT. Amino acid sequence: CASSPDGGSYTDTQYF.

The sample holds one count of this clone. The chain combines TRBV5-4 with TRBJ1-4; D might be TRBD1 (6 bases). V dropped 0 bases and J dropped 8 bases, with 8 bases sitting between them. The CDR3 contains 13 residues. Germline loops: CDR1 SGHNT, CDR2 YYREEE (reference sequence). The CDR3 DNA sequence: TGTGCCAGCAGCTTGGACAGGGAAGAAAAACTGTTTTTT. It translates to CASSLDREEKLFF.

The chain joins TRBV6-6 to TRBJ2-2; maybe TRBD1 (5 bases). Germline assignment: CDR1 MNHNY and CDR2 SVGAGI (reference sequence). The CDR3 sequence is 15 residues long. V was shortened by 5 bases and J by 5 bases, with 15 bases between the two germline ends. The CDR3 DNA sequence: TGTGCCAGCAGTCACGGTCGCAAGGGGACCGGGGAGCTGTTTTTT. This translates into CASSHGRKGTGELFF.

The V and J genes are TRBV4-1 and TRBJ2-7; possibly TRBD2 for D (5 bases). V lost 1 base to trimming and J lost 1 base, with 11 bases between them. The CDR3 is made up of 15 amino acids. Per germline, CDR1 MGHRA and CDR2 YSYEKL. The DNA for the CDR3 is TGCGCCAGCAGCCAAGCGGAGCGGTGGTCCTACGAGCAGTACTTC. This codes for CASSQAERWSYEQYF.

The gene calls are TRBV10-3 and TRBJ1-1, with D perhaps TRBD1 (5 bases). V lost 11 bases, J lost 3 bases, and 16 bases lay in between. The germline CDR1 and CDR2 sequences are ENHRY and SYGVKD. This CDR3 spans 13 amino acids. The CDR3 region is CAGASEGDTEAFF. The CDR3 bases are TGTGCCGGGGCGAGCGAAGGGGACACTGAAGCTTTCTTT.

The gene calls are TRBV6-2 or TRBV6-3 and TRBJ1-5; unclear D gene. This CDR3 contains 15 residues. The ends were cut back, 6 bases at V and 4 bases at J, with 16 bases in the middle. Per the germline V gene, CDR1 is MNHEY and CDR2 is SVGEGT. The CDR3: CASSYGRPGNQPQHF. Written as DNA, the CDR3 is TGTGCCAGCAGCTATGGTCGACCGGGGAATCAGCCCCAGCATTTT.

CDR3 in DNA: TGTGCCAGCAGCTTGACAGGGTTTGGCTACACCTTC. It translates to CASSLTGFGYTF. This chain joins TRBV6-2 or TRBV6-3 and TRBJ1-2; 7 bases match TRBD1. CDR1 and CDR2 (germline): MNHEY, SVGEGT. The CDR3 is 12 residues long. The trim removed 6 bases at V and 7 bases at J, leaving 5 bases unmatched.

The V and J genes are TRBV5-4 and TRBJ2-1, with 9 bases identical to TRBD2. Germline V gene sequence: CDR1 SGHNT, CDR2 YYREEE (reference sequence). CDR3 length: 15 amino acids. The V segment lost 3 bases and the J segment 6 bases; nucleotides outside the gene matches: 7. CDR3 sequence reads: CASSSPGLAPNEQFF. The CDR3, as DNA: TGTGCCAGCAGCTCTCCGGGACTAGCTCCCAATGAGCAGTTCTTC. Together with reference TRBV5-4 and TRBJ2-1, the CDR3 gives the full variable domain: ETGVTQSPTHLIKTRGQQVTLRCSSQSGHNTVSWYQQALGQGPQFIFQYYREEENGRGNFPPRFSGLQFPNYSSELNVNALELDDSALYLCASSSPGLAPNEQFFGPGTRLTVL.

A single count supports this clone. The chain couples TRBV30 to TRBJ1-2, with TRBD1 matching 8 bases. CDR1 is GTSNPN and CDR2 is SVGIG in the germline V gene (reference sequence). The CDR3 totals 14 residues. After removal of 0 bases from V and 3 bases from J, the junction contained 3 bases not matched to a gene. The CDR3 protein is CAWSVQGVYYGYTF. The CDR3 bases are TGTGCCTGGAGTGTACAGGGGGTTTACTATGGCTACACCTTC.

This chain joins TRBV7-9 and TRBJ1-1; D possibly corresponds to TRBD1 (5 bases). With 6 bases removed from V and 1 base from J, the gap between germline ends came to 9 bases. Germline V gene data show CDR1 as SEHNR and CDR2 as FQNEAQ (reference sequence). This CDR3 is built from 13 residues. The CDR3 coding sequence is TGTGCCAGCAGTCGCGGACAGAACACTGAAGCTTTCTTT. Encoded protein: CASSRGQNTEAFF.

The chain couples TRBV19 to TRBJ1-2, with D unclear. The V end lost 3 bases, the J end lost 6 bases, and 23 bases lay between the germline ends. This CDR3 has 17 residues. CDR1 is LNHDA and CDR2 is SQIVND in the germline V gene (reference sequence). The CDR3, as DNA: TGTGCCAGTAGTATGCTTGTTGCGCCCGATCTCAAAAATGGCTACACCTTC. It yields the protein CASSMLVAPDLKNGYTF.

The J gene is TRBJ2-7, the V gene TRBV5-1, with 9 nucleotides matching TRBD1. CDR1 and CDR2 (germline): SGHRS, YFSETQ. The length of the CDR3 is 14 residues. V lost 5 bases and J lost 3; bases outside the gene matches: 6. The CDR3 nucleotides are TGCGCCAGCAGGCCCGGGACAGGGAACTACGAGCAGTACTTC. Encoded protein: CASRPGTGNYEQYF.

DNA of the CDR3: TGCAGTGCTAGTCCAGGCGAGGGTGAAGCTTTCTTT. Translated: CSASPGEGEAFF. This sequence joins TRBV20-1 and TRBJ1-1; D gene ambiguous. The CDR3 sequence is 12 residues long. Germline CDR1 DFQATT, CDR2 SNEGSKA (reference sequence). V was trimmed by 3 bases and J by 7 bases, leaving 12 bases between them.

This chain joins TRBV7-6 and TRBJ1-1, with TRBD1 identical over 7 bases. Germline V gene sequence: CDR1 SGHVS, CDR2 FNYEAQ. V lost 1 base and J lost 1; bases outside the gene matches: 3. This CDR3 is built from 15 residues. The CDR3 sequence is CASSLDRGPNTEAFF. The CDR3, as DNA: TGTGCCAGCAGCTTAGACAGGGGACCGAACACTGAAGCTTTCTTT.

This clone occurred a few times. V usage is TRBV30 and J usage is TRBJ1-5; a possible D gene is TRBD1 (6 bases). Germline V gives CDR1 GTSNPN, CDR2 SVGIG (reference sequence). This CDR3 spans 14 amino acids. Trimming shortened V by 2 bases and J by 9 bases, and 17 bases separated the two germline ends. Written as DNA, the CDR3 is TGTGCCTGGAGTAAGAAAGGGGGAAAAACGCCCCAGCATTTT. This gives the protein CAWSKKGGKTPQHF.

This rearrangement joins TRBV9 to TRBJ2-5, with TRBD1 identical over 7 bases. V was clipped by 0 bases and J by 5 bases; unmatched bases: 7. CDR1 SGDLS and CDR2 YYNGEE come from the germline V gene. The CDR3 has 15 residues. In nucleotides, the CDR3 is TGTGCCAGCAGCGTAGGGACAGGCCGCGGGGAGACCCAGTACTTC. Translated, it gives CASSVGTGRGETQYF.

This clone has a single count. CDR3 sequence (DNA): TGTGCCAGCAGCCCGGACAGGGGGAGGAACGAGCAGTACTTC. Translating it yields CASSPDRGRNEQYF. This chain joins TRBV7-9 and TRBJ2-7; the match to TRBD1 covers 10 bases. V shed 5 bases, J shed 5 bases, and the junction held 6 bases outside the gene matches. The CDR3 length is 14 residues. CDR1 and CDR2 (germline): SEHNR, FQNEAQ (reference sequence).

This clone was observed once. The chain is built from TRBV30 and TRBJ1-2; a possible D gene is TRBD1 (5 bases). Germline lookup yields CDR1 GTSNPN and CDR2 SVGIG (reference sequence). The CDR3 has 16 amino acids. The V gene lost 1 base and the J gene lost 0 bases, with 15 bases spanning the gap. The CDR3 sequence: CAWSGMRGSTNYGYTF. The CDR3 region has the DNA TGTGCCTGGAGTGGCATGCGGGGGTCTACTAACTATGGCTACACCTTC.

The chain uses TRBV5-1 and TRBJ2-7; TRBD2 matches at 16 bases. CDR1 and CDR2 from the germline V gene are SGHRS and YFSETQ. V lost 4 bases, J lost 2 bases, and 9 bases stayed unmatched. There are 18 residues in the CDR3. The CDR3 spells CASSGTSGRAVGAYEQYF. DNA for the CDR3: TGCGCCAGCAGCGGGACTAGCGGGAGGGCGGTCGGGGCCTACGAGCAGTACTTC.

The chain employs TRBV2 and TRBJ2-1; 10 nucleotides align to TRBD2. This CDR3 spans 15 amino acids. The V gene's germline CDR1 is SNHLY and CDR2 FYNNEI. J gave up 7 bases and V 5 bases, and 8 bases lay outside the gene matches. CDR3 sequence: CASSSLLAGSNEQFF. DNA for the CDR3: TGTGCCAGCAGTTCGTTACTAGCGGGATCGAATGAGCAGTTCTTC. Full variable domain (rest looked up from reference TRBV2 and TRBJ2-1): EPEVTQTPSHQVTQMGQEVILRCVPISNHLYFYWYRQILGQKVEFLVSFYNNEISEKSEIFDDQFSVERPDGSNFTLKIRSTKLEDSAMYFCASSSLLAGSNEQFFGPGTRLTVL.

Turning to this clone: This same CDR3 is encoded by further DNA sequences in the sample. The chain joins TRBV7-2 to TRBJ1-5, with D perhaps matching TRBD1 (5 bases). CDR3 length: 14 amino acids. The V end was cut by 1 base, the J end by 2 bases, with 6 bases between. Germline CDR1 and CDR2: SGHTA and FQGNSA. The CDR3 DNA reads as TGTGCCAGCAGCTTAGTACAGGGCAATCAGCCCCAGCATTTT. Its translation is CASSLVQGNQPQHF.

The chain uses TRBV5-1 and TRBJ1-4, with D tentatively TRBD1 (5 bases). This CDR3 is 14 amino acids long. Germline V gene data show CDR1 as SGHRS and CDR2 as YFSETQ. The germline V and J ends were trimmed by 0 bases and 7 bases, with 10 bases remaining between them. The CDR3 sequence: CASSLGQIGEKLFF. CDR3 coding DNA: TGCGCCAGCAGCTTGGGACAGATCGGTGAAAAACTGTTTTTT.